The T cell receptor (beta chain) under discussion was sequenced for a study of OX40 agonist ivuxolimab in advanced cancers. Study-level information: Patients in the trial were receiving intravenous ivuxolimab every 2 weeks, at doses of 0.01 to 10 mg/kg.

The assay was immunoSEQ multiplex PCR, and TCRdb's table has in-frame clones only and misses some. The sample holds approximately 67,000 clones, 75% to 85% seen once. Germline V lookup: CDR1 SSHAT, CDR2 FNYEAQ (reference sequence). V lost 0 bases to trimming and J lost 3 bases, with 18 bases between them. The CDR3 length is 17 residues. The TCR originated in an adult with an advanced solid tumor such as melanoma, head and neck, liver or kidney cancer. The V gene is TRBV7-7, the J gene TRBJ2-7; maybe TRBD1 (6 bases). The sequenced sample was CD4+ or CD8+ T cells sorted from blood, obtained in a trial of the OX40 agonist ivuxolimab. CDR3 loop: CASSLAKKAGALYEQYV. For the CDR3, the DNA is TGTGCCAGCAGCTTAGCGAAAAAGGCAGGGGCCCTCTACGAGCAGTACGTC.